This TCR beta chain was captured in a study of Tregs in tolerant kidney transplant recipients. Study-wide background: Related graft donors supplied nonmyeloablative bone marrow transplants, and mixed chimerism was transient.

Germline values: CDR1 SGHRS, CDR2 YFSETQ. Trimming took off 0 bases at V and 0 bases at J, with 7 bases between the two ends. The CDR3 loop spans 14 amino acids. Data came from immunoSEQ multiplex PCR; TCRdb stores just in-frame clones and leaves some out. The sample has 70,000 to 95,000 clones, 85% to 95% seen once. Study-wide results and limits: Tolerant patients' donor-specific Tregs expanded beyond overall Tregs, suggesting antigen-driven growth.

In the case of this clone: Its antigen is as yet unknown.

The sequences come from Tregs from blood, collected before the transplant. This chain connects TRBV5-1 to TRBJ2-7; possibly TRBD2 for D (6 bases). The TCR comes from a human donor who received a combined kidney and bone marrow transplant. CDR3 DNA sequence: TGCGCCAGCAGCTTGGCCGGGAGCTCCTACGAGCAGTACTTC. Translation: CASSLAGSSYEQYF.